Listed below are T cell receptor beta chains from one sample, sequenced in a study of T cells in Graves' hyperthyroidism and ophthalmopathy. TCRdb independently ran MiXCR on the multiplex PCR reads; one entry per CDR3 protein. The sample holds under 250,000 distinct CDR3 sequences, about 15% seen once. Sequenced: blood. These receptors were collected from a woman aged 45 to 65 with Graves' hyperthyroidism. CDR3s include the opening cysteine and the closing phenylalanine or tryptophan. A D gene is named only where the DNA matches it firmly. Only some rows state a clone size, as once, few, many or a class for expanded clones.

-	15	TRBV7-7	TRBJ2-3	many	TGTGCTAGCAGCTTAGAGGCAGGAGGCACAGATACGCAGTATTTT	CASSLEAGGTDTQYF
TRBD1	15	TRBV5-1	TRBJ1-1	many	TGCGCCAGCAGCTTTACAGGGGTTCAGGTCACTGAAGCTTTCTTT	CASSFTGVQVTEAFF
TRBD1	12	TRBV14	TRBJ2-7	many	TGTGCCAGCAGCCCGACAGGGGGCGAGCAGTACTTC	CASSPTGGEQYF
-	15	TRBV5-6	TRBJ1-1	few	TGTGCCAGCAGCTTGGTCGGCAGGGGCCAGGCTGAAGCTTTCTTT	CASSLVGRGQAEAFF
-	14	TRBV6-1	TRBJ2-3	-	TGTGCCAGCACCTTACGACAGTTTACAGATACGCAGTATTTT	CASTLRQFTDTQYF
-	14	TRBV12-3/TRBV12-4	TRBJ2-1	many	TGTGCCAGCAGTTTCGGCCCCTTAAACAATGAGCAGTTCTTC	CASSFGPLNNEQFF
TRBD2	14	TRBV15	TRBJ2-1	many	TGTGCCACCACTACTAGCGGGGTCTACAATGAGCAGTTCTTC	CATTTSGVYNEQFF
-	17	TRBV11-2	TRBJ1-2	-	TGTGCCAGCAGCCCCCACGGAGTATCGGCGGAACTCTATGGCTACACCTTC	CASSPHGVSAELYGYTF
-	14	TRBV5-1	TRBJ2-7	many	TGCGCCAGCAGCTCACCGACGAGACCTTACGAGCAGTACTTC	CASSSPTRPYEQYF
TRBD1	15	TRBV11-3	TRBJ1-4	many	TGTGCCAGCAGCGGACTGACAGGGAATAATGAAAAACTGTTTTTT	CASSGLTGNNEKLFF
TRBD2	16	TRBV7-9	TRBJ2-1	many	TGTGCCAGCAGCTTAGTTGCTAGCGGGAGTACGAATGAGCAGTTCTTC	CASSLVASGSTNEQFF
-	16	TRBV30	TRBJ1-5	many	TGTGCCTGGAGTGTACGATTGGGATTCGGCAATCAGCCCCAGCATTTT	CAWSVRLGFGNQPQHF
-	13	TRBV20-1	TRBJ2-5	many	TGCAGTGCTGCCGGGACCGCTGGGGAGACCCAGTACTTC	CSAAGTAGETQYF
TRBD1	13	TRBV6-1	TRBJ1-5	many	TGTGCCAGCAGTAGACAGGGTGCTGCGCCCCAGCATTTT	CASSRQGAAPQHF
TRBD2	14	TRBV3-1	TRBJ2-3	many	TGTGCCAGCAGCCCCCGACTAGCTGGGGATACGCAGTATTTT	CASSPRLAGDTQYF
-	16	TRBV7-9	TRBJ2-1	few	TGTGCCAGCAGCTCCCCGTTACTAGGCCTTATAGATGAGCAGTTCTTC	CASSSPLLGLIDEQFF
-	13	TRBV2	TRBJ1-1	many	TGTGCCAGCAGTTTCGGGGGACTCACTGAAGCTTTCTTT	CASSFGGLTEAFF
-	17	TRBV18	TRBJ1-1	many	TGTGCCAGCTCACCACCGATGGCAGGGGAATGGGGCACTGAAGCTTTCTTT	CASSPPMAGEWGTEAFF
-	14	TRBV2	TRBJ2-2	many	TGTGCCAGCAGTGCGTCCCGTAACACCGGGGAGCTGTTTTTT	CASSASRNTGELFF
-	14	TRBV3-1	TRBJ2-1	many	TGTGCCAGCAGCCCAAACCCCGACAGCAATGAGCAGTTCTTC	CASSPNPDSNEQFF
-	15	TRBV24-1	TRBJ1-5	-	TGTGCCACCAGTGATGGGCTACCGAGCAATCAGCCCCAGCATTTT	CATSDGLPSNQPQHF
-	15	TRBV19	TRBJ2-4	-	TGTGCCAGTAGTATAGGGATTTTAGCCAAAAACATTCAGTACTTC	CASSIGILAKNIQYF
-	17	TRBV19	TRBJ1-4	few	TGTGCCAGTAGTATAGACACTAGCGGGACGACTAATGAAAAACTGTTTTTT	CASSIDTSGTTNEKLFF
-	15	TRBV6-1	TRBJ2-4	many	TGTGCCAGCGAAGGGGGGACATCCGCCAAAAACATTCAGTACTTC	CASEGGTSAKNIQYF
-	15	TRBV12-3/TRBV12-4	TRBJ2-1	-	TGTGCCAGCAGTCCCCGGGGGCCGGTAGTCAATGAGCAGTTCTTC	CASSPRGPVVNEQFF
TRBD2	19	TRBV12-3/TRBV12-4	TRBJ2-1	few	TGTGCCAGCAGTTTAAGTTTTCGAGGACTAGCGGGAGGTAACAATGAGCAGTTCTTC	CASSLSFRGLAGGNNEQFF
TRBD2	14	TRBV20-1	TRBJ2-7	many	TGCAGTGCTAGATTGGGGACTACCGACTACGAGCAGTACTTC	CSARLGTTDYEQYF
-	15	TRBV6-5	TRBJ1-1	few	TGTGCCAGCAGTTACTCCCCGACGGGGAACACTGAAGCTTTCTTT	CASSYSPTGNTEAFF
TRBD1	16	TRBV12-3/TRBV12-4	TRBJ1-4	many	TGTGCCACCGGACCTAGGGGGACAGGGGCTAATGAAAAACTGTTTTTT	CATGPRGTGANEKLFF
-	14	TRBV15	TRBJ1-2	-	TGTGCCACCAGCAGAGTTGCAGGGGACTATGGCTACACCTTC	CATSRVAGDYGYTF
TRBD2	15	TRBV3-1	TRBJ2-7	-	TGTGCCAGCAGCCAAGGGGGACTAGTAACCTACGAGCAGTACTTC	CASSQGGLVTYEQYF
-	18	TRBV10-1	TRBJ2-1	many	TGCGCCAGCAGCCGCTGGAGACAAGCGGACCTATCCTACAATGAGCAGTTCTTC	CASSRWRQADLSYNEQFF
TRBD1	16	TRBV6-2/TRBV6-3	TRBJ1-5	-	TGTGCCAGCAGTTACAAGGGACAGGGTTTTTATCAGCCCCAGCATTTT	CASSYKGQGFYQPQHF
TRBD2	13	TRBV20-1	TRBJ2-5	-	TGCAGTGCTACCGGGGGGGGGCAAGAGACCCAGTACTTC	CSATGGGQETQYF
TRBD1	18	TRBV7-2	TRBJ2-5	many	TGTGCCAGCAGCCCTACCGGGACAGGGGGCTGGGCGCAAGAGACCCAGTACTTC	CASSPTGTGGWAQETQYF
-	14	TRBV28	TRBJ2-7	many	TGTGCCAGCAGTTCCACAGGGTCCACCTACGAGCAGTACTTC	CASSSTGSTYEQYF
TRBD2	14	TRBV9	TRBJ2-1	-	TGTGCCAGCATAAGGACTAGCGGGAGAGTCGAGCAGTTCTTC	CASIRTSGRVEQFF
-	18	TRBV7-3	TRBJ2-6	-	TGTGCCAGCAGCTTAAGGTCAGGGGCCAGCTCTGGGGCCAACGTCCTGACTTTC	CASSLRSGASSGANVLTF
-	17	TRBV29-1	TRBJ1-2	many	TGCAGCGTTGGGGGTGTGTTGCAGGAGTATGCTAACTATGGCTACACCTTC	CSVGGVLQEYANYGYTF
-	15	TRBV6-5	TRBJ2-7	many	TGTGCCAGCAGTTACCCGGCGGGGTCTATCTACGAGCAGTACTTC	CASSYPAGSIYEQYF
-	14	TRBV10-3	TRBJ2-2	-	TGTGCCATCAGTGAGTTCGGGGACACCGGGGAGCTGTTTTTT	CAISEFGDTGELFF
TRBD1	13	TRBV30	TRBJ2-7	-	TGTGCCTGGAGTGAGGGGACAGGAGACGAGCAGTACTTC	CAWSEGTGDEQYF
-	15	TRBV27	TRBJ2-1	few	TGTGCCAGCAGTTTACAATCGGGGTTTGGGGACGAGCAGTTCTTC	CASSLQSGFGDEQFF
-	17	TRBV29-1	TRBJ1-3	-	TGCAGCGTTGAAAAGGCGGCCAGCTTGCTCTCTGGAAACACCATATATTTT	CSVEKAASLLSGNTIYF
TRBD2	17	TRBV5-1	TRBJ2-1	many	TGCGCCAGCAGCTTGATCTGGACTAGCGGAACTTACAATGAGCAGTTCTTC	CASSLIWTSGTYNEQFF
TRBD2	17	TRBV6-2/TRBV6-3	TRBJ2-1	many	TGTGCCAGCAGTTACTCGAATCTAGCGGGAATTTACAATGAGCAGTTCTTC	CASSYSNLAGIYNEQFF
TRBD2	16	TRBV9	TRBJ2-1	-	TGTGCCAGCAGCGCTCCTAGCGGGGGGGCCTACAATGAGCAGTTCTTC	CASSAPSGGAYNEQFF
TRBD1	16	TRBV7-3	TRBJ2-3	many	TGTGCCAGCAGCCCTTGGGGGACAGGGGGGCGAGATACGCAGTATTTT	CASSPWGTGGRDTQYF
-	14	TRBV6-1	TRBJ1-1	many	TGTGCCAGCAGCGGACAGCTAAAAAACACTGAAGCTTTCTTT	CASSGQLKNTEAFF
TRBD1	14	TRBV6-1	TRBJ1-4	-	TGTGCCAGCAGTCAGGGGGGCACTAATGAAAAACTGTTTTTT	CASSQGGTNEKLFF
TRBD2	15	TRBV20-1	TRBJ2-1	-	TGCAGTGCTAGAGATCAAGCGGGACTAGCTGGTGAGCAGTTCTTC	CSARDQAGLAGEQFF
TRBD1	14	TRBV11-3	TRBJ2-7	-	TGTGCCAGCAGCTTCCGACAGGGTAGCTACGAGCAGTACTTC	CASSFRQGSYEQYF
-	18	TRBV5-1	TRBJ1-1	-	TGCGCCAGCAGCCTCTTCAGGGACCCCTACCGAATGAACACTGAAGCTTTCTTT	CASSLFRDPYRMNTEAFF
-	13	TRBV19	TRBJ2-3	-	TGTGCCAGTAGTGGTGGAAAGTCAGAAACGCAGTATTTT	CASSGGKSETQYF